This T cell receptor beta chain originates from a study of lymphopenia after photon versus proton radiotherapy. Findings of the study overall: Authors raise, but do not show, better survival with proton therapy.

The CDR3 is 15 residues long. The ends lost 4 bases at V and 4 bases at J; junction bases unmatched: 7. The germline V gene has CDR1 MNHEY and CDR2 SVGAGI. Sequencing was performed with immunoSEQ multiplex PCR; in TCRdb, only in-frame clones are kept and a portion is missing. The sample has 35,000 to 50,000 clones, about four fifths seen once. As for this clone: The target antigen is unknown.

This rearrangement joins TRBV6-5 to TRBJ2-7, with 10 bases fitting TRBD2. The sequenced sample was peripheral blood, obtained from a patient treated with proton-based radiotherapy. The TCR sequence derives from a woman between 65 and 79 years old with pancreatic cancer. The chain's CDR3 is CASSSWTSGVYEQYF. For the CDR3, the DNA is TGTGCCAGCAGTTCATGGACTAGCGGAGTATACGAGCAGTACTTC.